A selection of T cell receptor beta chains follows, all from one sample in a study of vaccination effects on CD4 cells after COVID-19. Their recognized antigens are unknown. Sequencing used immunoSEQ multiplex PCR; TCRdb keeps in-frame clones, though not all of them. The sample has about 71,000 clones, roughly 80% seen once. Sequenced here: CD4+ T cells from PBMCs cultured without peptide, sampled after COVID-19 vaccination. Receptors originate from a human donor who received a COVID-19 vaccine. Each CDR3 is given with its conserved first and last residue. D genes are given only for firm matches. The size entry is marked missing in some rows and otherwise reads once, few, many or a size class.

CDR3nt,CDR3aa,j_gene,d_gene,len,v_gene,abundance
TGCAGTGTTCAGGGAGGCGAAAAACTGTTTTTT,CSVQGGEKLFF,TRBJ1-4,.,11,TRBV20-1,few
TGTGCCAGCAGCCCCTATTCACCGCGGGGGGCGCCTGGGGCCAACGTCCTGACTTTC,CASSPYSPRGAPGANVLTF,TRBJ2-6,TRBD2,19,TRBV3-1/TRBV3-2,.
TGTGCCAGCAGCTTAATGGCGGGGTCTGGGGCCAACGTCCTGACTTTC,CASSLMAGSGANVLTF,TRBJ2-6,.,16,TRBV7-3,.
TGCAGCGTTGACGGGCACCCTAGCACAGATACGCAGTATTTT,CSVDGHPSTDTQYF,TRBJ2-3,.,14,TRBV29-1,.
TGCGCCAGCAGCTTGGAGGTTACAGGAACCACAGATACGCAGTATTTT,CASSLEVTGTTDTQYF,TRBJ2-3,.,16,TRBV5-1,.
TGTGCCAGCTCTAGGGGACCGACAGCTAACAATGAGCAGTTCTTC,CASSRGPTANNEQFF,TRBJ2-1,.,15,TRBV5-5,.
TGTGCCAGCAGTTACTCGATGGGAAATAACTATGGCTACACCTTC,CASSYSMGNNYGYTF,TRBJ1-2,.,15,TRBV6-5,.
TGTGCCAGCAGTGACAGCGGTTCACCCCTCCACTTT,CASSDSGSPLHF,TRBJ1-6,.,12,TRBV6-4,.
TGTGCCACCAGCAGAGATGGGTATAATCAGCCCCAGCATTTT,CATSRDGYNQPQHF,TRBJ1-5,.,14,TRBV15,few
TGTGCCAGTAAGAATGTGGGACAGGGAGTTCGAGGCTACACCTTC,CASKNVGQGVRGYTF,TRBJ1-2,TRBD1,15,TRBV19,.
TGCGCCAGCAGTGAGTCGACAAGAATTAACTATGGCTACACCTTC,CASSESTRINYGYTF,TRBJ1-2,.,15,TRBV10-1,.
TGTGCCAGCAGCCCGGGACGGTACGACACCATATATTTT,CASSPGRYDTIYF,TRBJ1-3,.,13,TRBV5-6,.
TGTGCCAGCAGTTACCCCCAAGACGGCTACACCTTC,CASSYPQDGYTF,TRBJ1-2,.,12,TRBV6-2/TRBV6-3,.
TGTGCCAGCAGCCAAGGTACGGTGAACACTGAAGCTTTCTTT,CASSQGTVNTEAFF,TRBJ1-1,.,14,TRBV3-1/TRBV3-2,few
TGTGCCGCCGGGGACGTGAGCTCCTATAATTCACCCCTCCACTTT,CAAGDVSSYNSPLHF,TRBJ1-6,.,15,TRBV6-5,.
TGTGCCAGCTCACGAAACAGGGAAAACACTGAAGCTTTCTTT,CASSRNRENTEAFF,TRBJ1-1,.,14,TRBV18,.
TGTGCCAGCCAAAGCAGGGGCTCGTACCAAGAGACCCAGTACTTC,CASQSRGSYQETQYF,TRBJ2-5,.,15,TRBV28,.
TGTGCCAGCAGCTCAAGCTATGGGCGGGGGGCCTCCTACAATGAGCAGTTCTTC,CASSSSYGRGASYNEQFF,TRBJ2-1,TRBD2,18,TRBV11-3,once
TGTGCCAGCAGCTTAGAGGGACGAGTTGGTGGCTACACCTTC,CASSLEGRVGGYTF,TRBJ1-2,.,14,TRBV13,.
TGTGCTAGTGGTTTGGCGCCCCAGGGGACCCAGTACTTC,CASGLAPQGTQYF,TRBJ2-5,.,13,TRBV12-5,.
TGTGCCAGCAGGAGGATGGGGGAGACCCAGTACTTC,CASRRMGETQYF,TRBJ2-5,.,12,TRBV6-5,.
TGCGCCAGCAGCCGGGACAGGGGGACGAACACTGAAGCTTTCTTT,CASSRDRGTNTEAFF,TRBJ1-1,TRBD1,15,TRBV5-1,.
TGTGCCAGCAGTGATGTGGGGGGGGGCTTAAGGGAGACCCAGTACTTC,CASSDVGGGLRETQYF,TRBJ2-5,.,16,TRBV6-1,.
TGTGCCAGCTCAGCCGGGACGTCCACCGGGGAGCTGTTTTTT,CASSAGTSTGELFF,TRBJ2-2,.,14,TRBV18,.
TGTGCCAGCCCCTCTGGACTTGGCGGGGGGACTACTAGCACAGATACGCAGTATTTT,CASPSGLGGGTTSTDTQYF,TRBJ2-3,TRBD2,19,TRBV5-8,.
TGTGCCAGCAGTGACCCAGCGGGCACCATATATTTT,CASSDPAGTIYF,TRBJ1-3,.,12,TRBV2,.
TGTGCCAGCAGCCAAGACAGGAGGAACACTGAAGCTTTCTTT,CASSQDRRNTEAFF,TRBJ1-1,.,14,TRBV3-1/TRBV3-2,medium-sized
TGTGCTAGTGGATCATCAGTACCAGGAAACACCATATATTTT,CASGSSVPGNTIYF,TRBJ1-3,.,14,TRBV12-5,.
TGTGCCAGCAGCTTAGGGACAGGCAATCAGCCCCAGCATTTT,CASSLGTGNQPQHF,TRBJ1-5,.,14,TRBV7-2,.
TGTGCCAGCAGCTTGAGTATCGGGGGCTCGGCTAATGAAAAACTGTTTTTT,CASSLSIGGSANEKLFF,TRBJ1-4,.,17,TRBV5-4,.
TGTGCCAGCAGCCAATCGGAGGGAAAAAATGGCTACACCTTC,CASSQSEGKNGYTF,TRBJ1-2,.,14,TRBV3-1/TRBV3-2,.
TGTGCCAGCAGCCAAAATAACAGGGCCAACACCATATATTTT,CASSQNNRANTIYF,TRBJ1-3,.,14,TRBV3-1/TRBV3-2,few
TGTGCCAGCAGCTCCCCGGGACTAGCGGGTCTTAATGAGCAGTTCTTC,CASSSPGLAGLNEQFF,TRBJ2-1,TRBD2,16,TRBV7-3,.
TGTGCCAGTAGTCCGGGGACAGCCGACTCTGGAAACACCATATATTTT,CASSPGTADSGNTIYF,TRBJ1-3,TRBD1,16,TRBV19,.
TGTGCCAGCAGACCACCGGAGGGGCCCCAGCATTTT,CASRPPEGPQHF,TRBJ1-5,.,12,TRBV6-5,.
TGTGCCAGCAGCTTGGATAACACGGGTTACACCGGGGAGCTGTTTTTT,CASSLDNTGYTGELFF,TRBJ2-2,.,16,TRBV5-4,.
TGCGCCAGCAGCCTCAGTACAGGGCAGGGCTATGGCTACACCTTC,CASSLSTGQGYGYTF,TRBJ1-2,.,15,TRBV5-1,.
TGTGCCAGCAGCACCACAGGGACTAACTACAATGAGCAGTTCTTC,CASSTTGTNYNEQFF,TRBJ2-1,.,15,TRBV5-6,.
TGTGCCAGCAGCGTAGGGCAGGGGGCAGATACGCAGTATTTT,CASSVGQGADTQYF,TRBJ2-3,TRBD1,14,TRBV9,.
TGTGCCAGCAGCCAAGCCGAGGGCGGCTACACCTTC,CASSQAEGGYTF,TRBJ1-2,.,12,TRBV3-1/TRBV3-2,.
TGCGCCAGCAGTGAATCCCCAGCCAAAAACATTCAGTACTTC,CASSESPAKNIQYF,TRBJ2-4,.,14,TRBV10-1,.
TGTGCCAGCTCGAAGGCTAGCAATCAGCCCCAGCATTTT,CASSKASNQPQHF,TRBJ1-5,.,13,TRBV12-3/TRBV12-4,few
TGTGCCAGAAGCGACCTGGGACAGGGGTCTGAAGCTTTCTTT,CARSDLGQGSEAFF,TRBJ1-1,TRBD1,14,TRBV5-3,.
TGTGCCAGCAGTGAAGCGAGGACGTTCCTTAATCAGCCCCAGCATTTT,CASSEARTFLNQPQHF,TRBJ1-5,.,16,TRBV2,.
TGCAGTGCTAGTCCGCGAGCAGAACTCAATCAGCCCCAGCATTTT,CSASPRAELNQPQHF,TRBJ1-5,.,15,TRBV20-1,.
TGTGCCAGCAGCCGTGTGGGGACTAGCGGGGCTAATGAGCAGTTCTTC,CASSRVGTSGANEQFF,TRBJ2-1,TRBD2,16,TRBV4-2,.
TGTGCCAGCAGTTTCTCAGGTGTGATGGAGTCAGCTTTCTTT,CASSFSGVMESAFF,TRBJ1-1,.,14,TRBV27,.
TGTGCCAGCAGCTTCAGGTTAAACACTGAAGCTTTCTTT,CASSFRLNTEAFF,TRBJ1-1,.,13,TRBV7-8,.